A single sample gave rise to the 23 T cell receptor beta chains below, sequenced in a study of identical twins. TCRdb redid the calling of the 5' RACE reads with MiXCR, one entry per CDR3 protein. Here the sample spans 1.5 million or so distinct CDR3 sequences, under 35% being singletons. The sequencing input was cord blood. These receptors were obtained from a newborn girl in good health.

V and J are TRBV20-1 and TRBJ2-1; 9 bases are shared with TRBD2. The CDR3 runs 15 residues. CDR1 is DFQATT, CDR2 SNEGSKA, per germline (reference sequence). The ends lost 0 bases at V and 2 bases at J; junction bases unmatched: 2. The CDR3 nucleotides are TGCAGTGCTAGAGAGGTAGCGGGGGCCTACAATGAGCAGTTCTTC. Amino acid sequence: CSAREVAGAYNEQFF.

This clonotype was found a few times. This chain links TRBV7-2 with TRBJ2-3, with 8 bases identical to TRBD2. The germline CDR1 and CDR2 sequences are SGHTA and FQGNSA. J gave up 3 bases and V 1 base, and 3 bases lay outside the gene matches. This CDR3 has 15 residues. In DNA form, the CDR3 reads TGTGCCAGCAGCTTAGTGGGGACTAGAACAGATACGCAGTATTTT. Translation gives CASSLVGTRTDTQYF.

This clonotype has at least ten counts. The CDR3 DNA is TGCAGCGTTGGGGGCACTGAAGCTTTCTTT. Translation: CSVGGTEAFF. V gene TRBV29-1 combines with J gene TRBJ1-1; D ambiguous. Germline CDR1 reads SQVTM; CDR2 reads ANQGSEA. Trimming removed 4 bases from V and 4 bases from J, with 4 bases in between. This CDR3 contains 10 residues.

CDR3 amino acids: CASSPRGLATNEQFF. CDR3 DNA sequence: TGTGCCAGCAGCCCACGGGGACTAGCAACCAATGAGCAGTTCTTC. The rearrangement uses TRBV7-2 and TRBJ2-1, with 9 bases lining up with TRBD2. From germline, CDR1 is SGHTA and CDR2 FQGNSA. V trimming: 5 bases; J trimming: 6 bases; junction bases outside the gene matches: 8. The length of the CDR3 is 15 residues.

This chain links TRBV5-1 with TRBJ2-7; 8 nucleotides line up with TRBD1. V shed 0 bases, J shed 7 bases, and the junction held 6 bases outside the gene matches. This CDR3 is 14 amino acids long. Germline assignment: CDR1 SGHRS and CDR2 YFSETQ. DNA of the CDR3: TGCGCCAGCAGCTTGGCCGGACAGGGCCATGAGCAGTACTTC. As protein: CASSLAGQGHEQYF.

The chain joins TRBV7-9 to TRBJ1-1; D is unresolved. The CDR3 contains 14 residues. V was cut by 1 base and J by 2 bases, with 8 bases left in between. Germline V gene data show CDR1 as SEHNR and CDR2 as FQNEAQ (reference sequence). The CDR3 coding sequence is TGTGCCAGCAGCTTAGTTATGGTCAACACTGAAGCTTTCTTT. This codes for CASSLVMVNTEAFF. The variable domain in full, with the rest retrieved from reference TRBV7-9 and TRBJ1-1, is DTGVSQNPRHKITKRGQNVTFRCDPISEHNRLYWYRQTLGQGPEFLTYFQNEAQLEKSRLLSDRFSAERPKGSFSTLEIQRTEQGDSAMYLCASSLVMVNTEAFFGQGTRLTVV.

This clonotype has only a few counts. The chain has TRBV12-3 or TRBV12-4 and TRBJ1-2; tentative D call: TRBD1 (6 bases). The germline V and J ends were trimmed by 0 bases and 0 bases, with 8 bases remaining between them. This CDR3 is 15 amino acids long. The CDR3 region has the DNA TGTGCCAGCAGTTTAGCCGGGACAACTAACTATGGCTACACCTTC. It specifies CASSLAGTTNYGYTF.

CDR3 sequence (DNA): TGTGCCAGCAGTTATCTTCACAGGGGCCCGAGCTCTGGGGCCAACGTCCTGACTTTC. Its protein product is CASSYLHRGPSSGANVLTF. This chain joins TRBV6-5 and TRBJ2-6, with TRBD1 matching 7 bases. Germline lookup yields CDR1 MNHEY and CDR2 SVGAGI. The CDR3 loop spans 19 amino acids. V dropped 3 bases and J dropped 0; count of bases not matched to a gene: 11.

This clonotype occurred a few times. The V gene is TRBV7-2, the J gene TRBJ2-3, with D maybe TRBD2 (5 bases). V was shortened by 0 bases and J by 0 bases, with 10 bases between the two germline ends. The V gene's germline CDR1 is SGHTA and CDR2 FQGNSA. This CDR3 comprises 16 residues. The CDR3 here is CASSLARSGSTDTQYF. Written as DNA, the CDR3 is TGTGCCAGCAGCTTAGCGCGGAGCGGTAGCACAGATACGCAGTATTTT.

The chain combines TRBV20-1 with TRBJ2-3; D is ambiguous. From germline, CDR1 is DFQATT and CDR2 SNEGSKA (reference sequence). The CDR3 covers 11 residues. The CDR3 protein is CGEQAPDTQYF. CDR3 DNA: TGCGGTGAGCAGGCCCCAGATACGCAGTATTTT.

V and J are TRBV10-3 and TRBJ1-2; D gene ambiguous. V lost 6 bases and J 0 bases, leaving 8 bases between the germline ends. The CDR3 is 13 residues long. Per the germline V gene, CDR1 is ENHRY and CDR2 is SYGVKD. The CDR3 DNA follows: TGTGCCATCAGGGTTACTACTAACTATGGCTACACCTTC. Its translation: CAIRVTTNYGYTF.

For this clonotype: This may arise from a read error, as a much more abundant clone is one base away. The missing conserved phenylalanine or tryptophan at the end of this CDR3 makes a read error likely. This chain links TRBV3-1 with TRBJ1-2; possibly TRBD1 for D (6 bases). CDR1 is LGHDT and CDR2 is YNNKEL in the germline V gene (reference sequence). CDR3 size: 15 residues. Trimming removed 4 bases at V and 6 bases at J, with 18 bases between. The CDR3 DNA follows: TGTGCCAGCAGCCCGAGGACAGCAACTTTTGATGGCTACACCATC. It specifies CASSPRTATFDGYTI.

This clonotype has only a few counts. The chain is built from TRBV10-3 and TRBJ2-1; 8 bases are a match to TRBD2. Germline CDR1 reads ENHRY; CDR2 reads SYGVKD. J was trimmed by 2 bases and V by 5 bases; bases with no gene match: 2. This CDR3 region has 14 residues. Written as DNA, the CDR3 is TGTGCCATCAGTACTAGCGGTCCCTACAATGAGCAGTTCTTC. Encoded protein: CAISTSGPYNEQFF.

The chain couples TRBV6-1 to TRBJ1-1; D ambiguous. V was clipped by 5 bases and J by 4 bases, with 5 bases between them. The germline CDR1 and CDR2 sequences are MNHNS and SASEGT. The CDR3 sequence is 11 residues long. In nucleotides, the CDR3 is TGTGCCAGCAGTTACCCCACTGAAGCTTTCTTT. This codes for CASSYPTEAFF.

The chain combines TRBV7-2 with TRBJ2-3; D unresolved. The V gene's germline CDR1 is SGHTA and CDR2 FQGNSA. V was shortened by 5 bases and J by 5 bases, with 11 bases between the two germline ends. The CDR3 runs 13 residues. Here the CDR3 DNA reads TGTGCCAGCAGCCCAGCCCCCCGAGATACGCAGTATTTT. Protein sequence: CASSPAPRDTQYF.

The rearrangement joins TRBV27 to TRBJ2-3; tentative D call: TRBD1 (5 bases). The CDR3 runs 14 residues. Germline CDR1 reads MNHEY; CDR2 reads SMNVEV (reference sequence). The V end lost 3 bases, the J end lost 3 bases, and 10 bases lay between the germline ends. The CDR3 loop reads CASSFGRATDTQYF. The CDR3, as DNA: TGTGCCAGCAGTTTCGGCAGGGCGACAGATACGCAGTATTTT.

There are a few counts of this clonotype. The junction departs from the called germline gene at one end, perhaps through a read error. This rearrangement joins TRBV12-3 or TRBV12-4 to TRBJ2-3; a possible D gene is TRBD2 (6 bases). This CDR3 has 12 amino acids. The CDR3: CASSGGADRQYF. The DNA for the CDR3 is TGTGCCAGCAGCGGGGGTGCAGATAGGCAGTATTTT.

At least ten counts were recorded for this clonotype. The V and J genes are TRBV27 and TRBJ2-5; TRBD1 might be the D (6 bases). Per the germline V gene, CDR1 is MNHEY and CDR2 is SMNVEV (reference sequence). This CDR3 contains 14 residues. Trimming removed 3 bases from V and 4 bases from J, with 12 bases in between. In nucleotides, the CDR3 is TGTGCCAGCAGTTTCTCAGTACAGGGAGAGACCCAGTACTTC. Protein product: CASSFSVQGETQYF.

J is TRBJ2-7 and V is TRBV6-4; weak D call: TRBD2 (5 bases). Germline CDR1 is MRHNA and CDR2 is SNTAGT. The CDR3 loop spans 20 amino acids. The ends were cut back, 0 bases at V and 1 base at J, with 25 bases in the middle. The CDR3 sequence: CASSDSVGPYGRAFSYEQYF. In DNA form, the CDR3 reads TGTGCCAGCAGTGACTCGGTCGGGCCTTACGGGCGGGCGTTTTCCTACGAGCAGTACTTC.

The gene calls are TRBV3-1 and TRBJ2-5; D is undetermined. Trimming took off 4 bases at V and 0 bases at J, with 9 bases between the two ends. Germline CDR1 and CDR2: LGHDT and YNNKEL (reference sequence). This CDR3 comprises 14 residues. The CDR3 protein is CASSPPRHQETQYF. Written as DNA, the CDR3 is TGTGCCAGCAGCCCTCCCCGTCACCAAGAGACCCAGTACTTC.

This chain uses TRBV27 with TRBJ1-6; D is undetermined. The V and J ends lost 3 bases and 10 bases respectively, with 13 bases between them. Germline-derived CDR1 and CDR2 are MNHEY and SMNVEV (reference sequence). CDR3 length: 14 residues. CDR3 amino acids: CASSFRPSRSPLHF. DNA of the CDR3: TGTGCCAGCAGTTTCCGTCCTTCGCGATCACCCCTCCACTTT.

This clonotype was seen a handful of times. The rearrangement links TRBV5-1 to TRBJ2-7; 7 nucleotides align to TRBD2. The V and J ends lost 0 bases and 3 bases, in that order; junction bases with no gene match: 3. The germline V gene has CDR1 SGHRS and CDR2 YFSETQ. The CDR3 sequence is 14 residues long. For the CDR3, the DNA is TGCGCCAGCAGCTTGGCCGGGACTATCTACGAGCAGTACTTC. It codes for CASSLAGTIYEQYF.

This clonotype came up a few times. The junction shows a germline mismatch at one end, possibly a read error. The V and J genes are TRBV7-7 and TRBJ2-2; D remains ambiguous. The CDR3 runs to 16 residues. CDR1 SSHAT and CDR2 FNYEAQ come from the germline V gene (reference sequence). CDR3 sequence (DNA): TGTGCTAGCAGCTTAAAAGAGGTCGTGAACACCGGGGAGCTGTTTTTT. The encoded protein is CASSLKEVVNTGELFF.